This TCR beta chain is drawn from a study of tumor-infiltrating lymphocytes in primary liver carcinoma. Study at large: Ranging in age from 30 to 69 years, the patients were men and women. General observations from the study: Paired tumor-adjacent and tumor-blood samples overlapped less than tumor region pairs did. Tumor top-250-clone fractions significantly exceeded those of blood (p = 0.039).

The CDR3 loop spans 14 amino acids. The germline gives CDR1 SGHRS, CDR2 YFSETQ. With around 450 ng total RNA as template and a constant-region primer, TCR beta cDNA was made. Three nested multiplex PCR rounds of slightly modified ARM-PCR generated TCR beta libraries. A C-beta reverse primer was combined with TRBV1-TRBV30 forward primers in the first two PCR rounds, and each round had roughly 11 cycles. A single record per CDR3 protein comes from TCRdb applying MiXCR to the multiplex PCR reads. The data show 100,000 or so distinct CDR3 sequences, 55% to 80% seen once. Regarding this clonotype: Its antigen is undetermined. At one end the junction does not follow the germline gene, possibly because of a read error.

Co-extraction yielded RNA and DNA from around 18-30 mg of unsorted bulk tissue. Whichever tumor sample was examined, it had over 80% viable tumor cells. The sample consisted of liver tumor tissue from sampling region 2. The sample's subset: tumor region T2, inferior pole. The sequence was obtained from an older woman with primary liver carcinoma and hepatitis B virus infection. The chain carries TRBV5-1 and TRBJ1-1, with D maybe TRBD1 (5 bases). Here the CDR3 reads CANSLGQEVAEAFF. Here the CDR3 DNA reads TGCGCCAACAGCTTGGGGCAGGAGGTTGCTGAAGCTTTCTTT. Based on the CDR3 plus reference TRBV5-1 and TRBJ1-1, the full variable domain is KAGVTQTPRYLIKTRGQQVTLSCSPISGHRSVSWYQQTPGQGLQFLFEYFSETQRNKGNFPGRFSGRQFSNSRSEMNVSTLELGDSALYLCANSLGQEVAEAFFGQGTRLTVV.